Listed below are T cell receptor beta chains from one sample, sequenced in a study of CD8 T cells in ankylosing spondylitis. One entry per CDR3 protein, called by TCRdb with MiXCR from the 5' RACE reads. This table holds fewer than 750,000 distinct CDR3 sequences, around a fifth found once. Sequences were obtained from blood, either unsorted or a sorted T cell fraction (not recorded which). The receptors here all came from a male donor with ankylosing spondylitis. Each CDR3 is given with its conserved first and last residue. The D gene is left open where the match is weak. Rows may omit the clone size; those that give it use once, few, many or a size class.

clone_size	v_call	d_call	j_call	cdr3_nt	cdr3_aa
few	TRBV4-3	NA	TRBJ1-3	TGCGCCAGCAGCCAAGCGGGGGTAGGAGACTCTGGAAACACCATATATTTT	CASSQAGVGDSGNTIYF
NA	TRBV11-2	TRBD2	TRBJ2-2	TGTGCCAGCAGCTTTCGTCCGGGTGGGACTAGCGGGAGGCCCTACACCGGGGAGCTGTTTTTT	CASSFRPGGTSGRPYTGELFF
NA	TRBV27	NA	TRBJ2-4	TGTGCCAGCGGTGGAGGGGAAACGGGGGCTCTAGGAGGCAAAAACATTCAGTACTTC	CASGGGETGALGGKNIQYF
many	TRBV25-1	NA	TRBJ1-1	TGTGCCAGCACACAAGCGGGGTCGCTGACGAACACTGAAGCTTTCTTT	CASTQAGSLTNTEAFF
few	TRBV7-9	NA	TRBJ1-5	TGTGCCAGCAGCCTGGATCATGGCAATCAGCCCCAGCATTTT	CASSLDHGNQPQHF
NA	TRBV10-3	TRBD1	TRBJ1-3	TGTGCCATCAGAGGGACAGCGGCTGGAAACACCATATATTTT	CAIRGTAAGNTIYF
NA	TRBV9	TRBD2	TRBJ2-2	TGTGCCAGCGCACAGACTAGCATGCCCACCGGGGAGCTGTTTTTT	CASAQTSMPTGELFF
few	TRBV29-1	NA	TRBJ2-5	TGCAGCGGGGGGGCGTGGGAGACCCAGTACTTC	CSGGAWETQYF
NA	TRBV4-1	TRBD1	TRBJ1-2	TGCGCCAGCAGCCAAGAACAGGGGGCTAGGGGTGGCTACACCTTC	CASSQEQGARGGYTF
few	TRBV20-1	NA	TRBJ1-1	TGCAGTGCTAGATACCGAGCTGGGGACACTAGTGAAGCTTTCTTT	CSARYRAGDTSEAFF
NA	TRBV5-1	NA	TRBJ1-1	TGCGCCAGCAGCTTGATCTGGAACACTGAAGCTTTCTTT	CASSLIWNTEAFF
few	TRBV4-2	NA	TRBJ1-5	TGTGCCAGCAGCCAAGGAGGTGACACCAATCAGCCCCAGCATTTT	CASSQGGDTNQPQHF
few	TRBV5-1	NA	TRBJ2-3	TGCGCCAGCAACGGAGTTGTTGGGTTCACAGATACGCAGTATTTT	CASNGVVGFTDTQYF
NA	TRBV3-1	NA	TRBJ2-7	TGTGCCAGCAGCCAAGGTCTCAACGGGGCCTACGAGCAGTACTTC	CASSQGLNGAYEQYF
NA	TRBV13	TRBD2	TRBJ2-1	TGTGCCAGCAGCTCGTATACTAGCGGGAGAAGCTCCTACAATGAGCAGTTCTTC	CASSSYTSGRSSYNEQFF
NA	TRBV12-3/TRBV12-4	NA	TRBJ2-3	TGTGCCAGCAGCACTCCTATCACAGATACGCAGTATTTT	CASSTPITDTQYF
NA	TRBV3-1	NA	TRBJ2-6	TGTGCCAGCAGCCCCTCTATAGGCTCGAGCTCTGGGGCCAACGTCCTGACTTTC	CASSPSIGSSSGANVLTF
NA	TRBV30	TRBD1	TRBJ1-1	TGTGCCTGGAGACAGGGGTACACTGAAGCTTTCTTT	CAWRQGYTEAFF
NA	TRBV5-1	TRBD2	TRBJ2-7	TGCGCCAGCCGTATCTTCGCGGGGGGTACCTACGAGCAGTACTTC	CASRIFAGGTYEQYF
NA	TRBV12-3/TRBV12-4	NA	TRBJ2-7	TGTGCCAGCAGTTTTTCGACTGAGCAGTACTTC	CASSFSTEQYF
NA	TRBV27	NA	TRBJ1-5	TGTGCCAGCAGTCGGGACTCCCTGTCCATGGTGGAGCCCCAGCATTTT	CASSRDSLSMVEPQHF
NA	TRBV27	NA	TRBJ2-7	TGTGCCAGCAGTTTCTACAGGGGACTGGAGCAGTACTTC	CASSFYRGLEQYF
few	TRBV29-1	NA	TRBJ2-2	TGCAGCGTTGATCGAGGGTCCGGGGAGCTGTTTTTT	CSVDRGSGELFF
NA	TRBV12-3/TRBV12-4	TRBD1	TRBJ2-6	TGTGCCAGCAGCCGAACCGGGACAGGGCGGCCCGGGGCCAACGTCCTGACTTTC	CASSRTGTGRPGANVLTF
few	TRBV5-1	TRBD2	TRBJ2-5	TGCGCCAGCAGCTCAGACGGGACTACCTTCCGAGCCCAGCAAGAGACCCAGTACTTC	CASSSDGTTFRAQQETQYF
few	TRBV11-1	TRBD2	TRBJ2-7	TGTGCCAGCAGCTTAGGCCCTCCGCATACTAGCGGGAGGACCTACGAGCAGTACTTC	CASSLGPPHTSGRTYEQYF
NA	TRBV9	TRBD1	TRBJ1-2	TGTGCCAGCAGCGGGGACAGGGGCGACTATGGCTACACCTTC	CASSGDRGDYGYTF
few	TRBV7-8	TRBD1	TRBJ1-1	TGTGCCAGCAGCTTGGAGAACAGGGGGAGAGACACTGAAGCTTTCTTT	CASSLENRGRDTEAFF
NA	TRBV6-1	TRBD1	TRBJ1-2	TGTGCCAGCAGGGCAGACAGGGGGAGCAACTATGGCTACACCTTC	CASRADRGSNYGYTF
NA	TRBV7-8	NA	TRBJ2-4	TGTGCCAGCAGCTCCCTGAGCCCCCGGGCCAAAAACATTCAGTACTTC	CASSSLSPRAKNIQYF
NA	TRBV18	TRBD1	TRBJ1-5	TGTGCCAGCTCACCACAGGGGGCCGGGGGTCAGCCCCAGCATTTT	CASSPQGAGGQPQHF
NA	TRBV7-8	NA	TRBJ2-1	TGTGCCAGCAGCTTACACCTCTCTACCTACAATGAGCAGTTCTTC	CASSLHLSTYNEQFF
many	TRBV11-2	NA	TRBJ2-1	TGTGCCAGCAGCGGCCGAAGGGCCGGTAACAATGAGCAGTTCTTC	CASSGRRAGNNEQFF
NA	TRBV12-3/TRBV12-4	TRBD1	TRBJ2-7	TGTGCCAGCAGTGGGGGACAGGGTACTCCCTACGAGCAGTACTTC	CASSGGQGTPYEQYF
NA	TRBV12-3/TRBV12-4	TRBD1	TRBJ1-1	TGTGCCAGCACCGAACAGGGGGCAGTCGCTGAAGCTTTCTTT	CASTEQGAVAEAFF
few	TRBV24-1	NA	TRBJ2-7	TGTGCCACCTCCGACTCCTTTGGCTACGAGCAGTACTTC	CATSDSFGYEQYF
few	TRBV7-2	TRBD2	TRBJ2-1	TGTGCCAGCAGCCGGACTAGCGGGAGTTTGAGTGAGCAGTTCTTC	CASSRTSGSLSEQFF
NA	TRBV7-2	TRBD1	TRBJ2-5	TGTGCCAGCAGCAAGGGACAGACTTCCCAAGAGACCCAGTACTTC	CASSKGQTSQETQYF
NA	TRBV12-3/TRBV12-4	NA	TRBJ2-1	TGTGCCAGAGGGGCGGAAAGCAATGAGCAGTTCTTC	CARGAESNEQFF
NA	TRBV5-5	NA	TRBJ2-7	TGTGCCAGCAGCATCCACAGGGAGTCCTACGAGCAGTACTTC	CASSIHRESYEQYF
NA	TRBV24-1	TRBD2	TRBJ2-5	TGTGCCACCAGTGATTCCCGGACTAGCGGTGAGACCCAGTACTTC	CATSDSRTSGETQYF
few	TRBV7-8	TRBD2	TRBJ2-1	TGTGCCAGCAGCTTACTGCCGGGAGGGGAGTTCTTC	CASSLLPGGEFF
few	TRBV19	TRBD2	TRBJ2-1	TGTGCCAGTACGGCGGGGGACCACAATGAGCAGTTCTTC	CASTAGDHNEQFF
few	TRBV20-1	NA	TRBJ2-7	TGCAGTGCTAGTCAGGGAACCTACGAGCAGTACTTC	CSASQGTYEQYF
NA	TRBV7-6	TRBD2	TRBJ2-1	TGTGCCAGCAGCTTATTGGCTAGCGGGGTCCACAATGAGCAGTTCTTC	CASSLLASGVHNEQFF
NA	TRBV12-3/TRBV12-4	NA	TRBJ2-1	TGTGCCAGCACCGTGGGGGGTAGTGGTGAGCAGTTCTTC	CASTVGGSGEQFF
NA	TRBV12-3/TRBV12-4	NA	TRBJ1-6	TGTGCCAGCAGTCTAATACAGAGTAGTTATAATTCACCCCTCCACTTT	CASSLIQSSYNSPLHF
few	TRBV5-1	NA	TRBJ1-1	TGCGCCAGCAGAGGTGAGGGGGACACTGAAGCTTTCTTT	CASRGEGDTEAFF
NA	TRBV20-1	NA	TRBJ1-3	TGCAGTGCTAGAGATCTAGGACTCAAGACTGGAAACACCATATATTTT	CSARDLGLKTGNTIYF
NA	TRBV20-1	TRBD2	TRBJ2-1	TGCAGTGCTAGAGTAGCTAGCGGGAGCGATAATGAGCAGTTCTTC	CSARVASGSDNEQFF
few	TRBV12-3/TRBV12-4	NA	TRBJ2-2	TGTGCCAGCAGTTTTAGGAGGGGGGAAGCCGGGGAGCTGTTTTTT	CASSFRRGEAGELFF
NA	TRBV29-1	NA	TRBJ2-1	TGCAGCGTTCTCACTAGAACCTACAATGAGCAGTTCTTC	CSVLTRTYNEQFF
few	TRBV6-1	TRBD1	TRBJ1-2	TGTGCCAGCAGTCCCACAACCCCGGACAGGCTATACTATGGCTACACCTTC	CASSPTTPDRLYYGYTF
NA	TRBV4-3	TRBD1	TRBJ1-5	TGCGCCAGCAGCCAAGAAGGGGGACAGGGCCAGCCCCAGCATTTT	CASSQEGGQGQPQHF
few	TRBV27	NA	TRBJ2-2	TGTGCCAGCCGAGATAGAAAAGTGCCCGGGGAGCTGTTTTTT	CASRDRKVPGELFF
few	TRBV7-9	TRBD1	TRBJ1-2	TGTGCCAGCAGCATATACGACAGGGAGGACGGTCATGGCTACACCTTC	CASSIYDREDGHGYTF
few	TRBV4-1	NA	TRBJ2-3	TGCGCCAGCAGCCAAGTTCCTGGGGGGGGCGAGACGCAGTATTTT	CASSQVPGGGETQYF
NA	TRBV20-1	NA	TRBJ2-4	TGCAGTGCTAGGGACCCCAGCCCGAGAAACATTCAGTACTTC	CSARDPSPRNIQYF
NA	TRBV15	NA	TRBJ1-1	TGTGCCACCAGCAGACCTGACGGAAACACTGAAGCTTTCTTT	CATSRPDGNTEAFF
many	TRBV7-8	TRBD2	TRBJ2-4	TGTGCCAGCAGCTTAGTAGGAGCGGGAGGCTTAAACATTCAGTACTTC	CASSLVGAGGLNIQYF